A single T cell receptor (beta chain) is shown here with its context. TCRdb processed the 5' RACE reads anew with MiXCR; each CDR3 protein has one entry. The sample lists about 810,000 distinct CDR3 sequences, about 12% occurring once. The data are from a study of identical twins. Separately, the same data were catalogued under a study of yellow fever vaccine responses in identical twins.

Sequencing used PBMCs. The TCR comes from a woman younger than 30 in good health.

DNA for the CDR3: TGTGCCAGCAGCCCCCAGGGAGGCTATGAGCAGTTCTTC. It yields the protein CASSPQGGYEQFF. The chain carries TRBV7-9 and TRBJ2-1; D may be TRBD2 (6 bases). V was pared by 5 bases and J by 8 bases, with 13 bases between. CDR3 size: 13 residues. Germline CDR1 SEHNR, CDR2 FQNEAQ (reference sequence).